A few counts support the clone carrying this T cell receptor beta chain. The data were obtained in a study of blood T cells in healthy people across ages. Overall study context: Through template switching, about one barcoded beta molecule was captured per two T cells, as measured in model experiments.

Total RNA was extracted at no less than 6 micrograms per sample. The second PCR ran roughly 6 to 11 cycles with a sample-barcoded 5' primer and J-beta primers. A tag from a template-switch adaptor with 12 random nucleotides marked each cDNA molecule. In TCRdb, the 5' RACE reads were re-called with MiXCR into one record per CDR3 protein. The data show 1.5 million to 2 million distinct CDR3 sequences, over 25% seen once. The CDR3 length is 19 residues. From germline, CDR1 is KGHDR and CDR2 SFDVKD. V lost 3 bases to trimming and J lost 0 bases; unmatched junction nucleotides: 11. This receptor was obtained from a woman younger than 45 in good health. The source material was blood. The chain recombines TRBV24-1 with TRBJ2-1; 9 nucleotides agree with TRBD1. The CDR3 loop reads CATSDTPGQGSSSYNEQFF. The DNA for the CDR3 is TGTGCCACCAGTGATACGCCGGGACAGGGTTCGAGCTCCTACAATGAGCAGTTCTTC.